By share, the clone carrying this T cell receptor (beta chain) ranks as medium-sized. Its specificity is not known. The repertoire was sequenced with immunoSEQ multiplex PCR; TCRdb's copy has only in-frame clones and lacks some. The sample lists roughly 19,000 clones, roughly 78% occurring once. The record originates from a study of OX40 agonist ivuxolimab in advanced cancers. Study-wide context: The dose of intravenous ivuxolimab that patients received every 2 weeks ranged from 0.01 to 10 mg/kg.

Germline CDR1 SEHNR, CDR2 FQNEAQ (reference sequence). Trimming removed 4 bases at V and 4 bases at J, with 11 bases between. The CDR3 is 14 amino acids. Study-level results: Expanded clones were, on average, more numerous among CD8+ T cells than CD4+. A proportion of nonresponders additionally exhibited low normalized T-cell clonal expansion.

This receptor was obtained from an adult with an advanced solid tumor such as melanoma, head and neck, liver or kidney cancer. The chain links TRBV7-9 to TRBJ2-1; D remains ambiguous. This material consisted of CD4+ or CD8+ T cells sorted from blood, taken in a trial of the OX40 agonist ivuxolimab. In nucleotides, the CDR3 is TGTGCCAGCAGCTCCCCCGGCCTATACAATGAGCAGTTCTTC. Translating gives CASSSPGLYNEQFF.